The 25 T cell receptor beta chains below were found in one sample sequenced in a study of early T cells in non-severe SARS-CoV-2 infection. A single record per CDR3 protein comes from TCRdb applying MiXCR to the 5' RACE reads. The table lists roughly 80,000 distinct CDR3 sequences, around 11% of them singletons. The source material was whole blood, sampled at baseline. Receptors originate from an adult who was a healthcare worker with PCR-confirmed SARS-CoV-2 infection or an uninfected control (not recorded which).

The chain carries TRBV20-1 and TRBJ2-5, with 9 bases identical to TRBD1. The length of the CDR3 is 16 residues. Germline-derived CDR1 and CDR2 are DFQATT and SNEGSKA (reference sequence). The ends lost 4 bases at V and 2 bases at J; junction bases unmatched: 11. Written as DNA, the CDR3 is TGCAGTGCTACCAAGCCCGGGACAGGGCAACAAGAGACCCAGTACTTC. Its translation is CSATKPGTGQQETQYF.

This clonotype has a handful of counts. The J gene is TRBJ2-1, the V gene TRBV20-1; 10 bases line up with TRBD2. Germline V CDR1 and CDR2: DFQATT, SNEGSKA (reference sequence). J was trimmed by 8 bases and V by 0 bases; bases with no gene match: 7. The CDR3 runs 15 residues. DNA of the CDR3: TGCAGTGCTAGAGATCCAGCGGGGGGGCTCGATGAGCAGTTCTTC. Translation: CSARDPAGGLDEQFF.

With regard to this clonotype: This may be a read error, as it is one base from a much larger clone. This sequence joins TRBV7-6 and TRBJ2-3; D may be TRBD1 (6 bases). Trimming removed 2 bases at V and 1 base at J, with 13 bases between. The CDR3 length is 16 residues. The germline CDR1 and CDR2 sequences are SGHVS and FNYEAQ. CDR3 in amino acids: CASSLYRDIGTDTQYF. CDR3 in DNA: TGTGCCAGCAGCTTATACAGGGACATTGGCACAGATACGCAGTATTTT. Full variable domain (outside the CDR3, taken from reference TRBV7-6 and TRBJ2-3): GAGVSQSPRYKVTKRGQDVALRCDPISGHVSLYWYRQALGQGPEFLTYFNYEAQQDKSGLPNDRFSAERPEGSISTLTIQRTEQRDSAMYRCASSLYRDIGTDTQYFGPGTRLTVL.

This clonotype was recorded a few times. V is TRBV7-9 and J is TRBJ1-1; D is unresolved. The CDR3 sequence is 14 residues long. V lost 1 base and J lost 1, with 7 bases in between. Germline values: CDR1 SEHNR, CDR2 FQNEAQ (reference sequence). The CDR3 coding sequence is TGTGCCAGCAGCTTAGGGTCGGGGAACACTGAAGCTTTCTTT. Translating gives CASSLGSGNTEAFF.

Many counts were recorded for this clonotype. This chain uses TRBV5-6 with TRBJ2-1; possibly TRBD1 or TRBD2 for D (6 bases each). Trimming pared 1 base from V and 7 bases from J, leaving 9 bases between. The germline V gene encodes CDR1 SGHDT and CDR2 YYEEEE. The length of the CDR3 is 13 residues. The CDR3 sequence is CASSLTGRNEQFF. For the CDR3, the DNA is TGTGCCAGCAGCTTGACAGGGAGGAATGAGCAGTTCTTC.

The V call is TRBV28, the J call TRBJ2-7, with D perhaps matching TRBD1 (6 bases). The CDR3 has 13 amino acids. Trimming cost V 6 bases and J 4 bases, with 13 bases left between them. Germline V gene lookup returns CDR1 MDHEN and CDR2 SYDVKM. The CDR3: CASSSGDGYEQYF. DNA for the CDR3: TGTGCCAGCAGCTCAGGGGATGGGTACGAGCAGTACTTC. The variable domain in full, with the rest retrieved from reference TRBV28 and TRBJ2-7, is DVKVTQSSRYLVKRTGEKVFLECVQDMDHENMFWYRQDPGLGLRLIYFSYDVKMKEKGDIPEGYSVSREKKERFSLILESASTNQTSMYLCASSSGDGYEQYFGPGTRLTVT.

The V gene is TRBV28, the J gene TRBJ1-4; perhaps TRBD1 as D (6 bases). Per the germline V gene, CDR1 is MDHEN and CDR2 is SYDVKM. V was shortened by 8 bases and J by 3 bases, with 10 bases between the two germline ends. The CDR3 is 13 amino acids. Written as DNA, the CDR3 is TGTGCCAGCCTACAGGGCCCTAATGAAAAACTGTTTTTT. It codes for CASLQGPNEKLFF.

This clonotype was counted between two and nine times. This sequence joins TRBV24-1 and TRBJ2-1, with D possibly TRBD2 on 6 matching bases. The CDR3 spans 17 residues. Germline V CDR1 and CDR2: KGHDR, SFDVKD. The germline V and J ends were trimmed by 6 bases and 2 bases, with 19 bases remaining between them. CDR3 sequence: CATSKGSGSTTYNEQFF. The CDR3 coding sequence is TGTGCCACCAGTAAGGGTAGCGGAAGTACAACCTACAATGAGCAGTTCTTC.

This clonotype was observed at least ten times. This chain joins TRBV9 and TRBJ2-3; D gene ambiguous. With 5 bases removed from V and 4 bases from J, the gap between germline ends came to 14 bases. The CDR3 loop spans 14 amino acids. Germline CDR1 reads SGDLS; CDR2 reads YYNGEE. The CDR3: CASSPQPVADTQYF. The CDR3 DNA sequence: TGTGCCAGCAGTCCGCAGCCGGTCGCAGATACGCAGTATTTT.

CDR3 residues: CSVVTGGDGYTF. Here the CDR3 DNA reads TGCAGCGTCGTAACAGGGGGCGATGGCTACACCTTC. This chain uses TRBV29-1 with TRBJ1-2, with TRBD1 matching 9 bases. The germline gives CDR1 SQVTM, CDR2 ANQGSEA. The J segment lost 6 bases and the V segment lost 6 bases, leaving 5 bases of the junction unmatched. This CDR3 is built from 12 residues.

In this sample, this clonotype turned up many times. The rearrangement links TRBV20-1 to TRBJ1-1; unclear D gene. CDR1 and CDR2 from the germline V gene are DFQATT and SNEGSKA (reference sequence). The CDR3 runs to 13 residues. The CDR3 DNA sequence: TGCACCGCTAGTGCGGGGAAGTCCACTGAAGCTTTCTTT. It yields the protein CTASAGKSTEAFF.

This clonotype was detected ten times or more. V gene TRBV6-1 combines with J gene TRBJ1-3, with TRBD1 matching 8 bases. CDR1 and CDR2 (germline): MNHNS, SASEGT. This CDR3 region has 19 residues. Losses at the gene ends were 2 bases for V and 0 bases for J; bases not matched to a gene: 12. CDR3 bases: TGTGCCAGCAGTGAAAGGCGGTCGTACAGGGGGGCCTCTGGAAACACCATATATTTT. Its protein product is CASSERRSYRGASGNTIYF.

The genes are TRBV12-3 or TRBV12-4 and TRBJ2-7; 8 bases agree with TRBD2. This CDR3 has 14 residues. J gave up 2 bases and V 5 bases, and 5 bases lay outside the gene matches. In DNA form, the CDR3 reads TGTGCCAGCAGTCATAGCGGGGTTGCCTACGAGCAGTACTTC. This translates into CASSHSGVAYEQYF.

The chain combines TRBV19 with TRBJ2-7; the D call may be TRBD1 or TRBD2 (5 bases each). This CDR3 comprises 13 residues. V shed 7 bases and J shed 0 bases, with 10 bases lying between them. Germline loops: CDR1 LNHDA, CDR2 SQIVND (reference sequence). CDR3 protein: CASTQGTSYEQYF. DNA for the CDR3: TGTGCCAGTACCCAAGGGACCTCCTACGAGCAGTACTTC.

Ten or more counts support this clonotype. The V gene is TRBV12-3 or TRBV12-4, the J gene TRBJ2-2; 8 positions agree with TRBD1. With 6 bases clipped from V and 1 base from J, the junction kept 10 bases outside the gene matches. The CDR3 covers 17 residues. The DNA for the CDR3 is TGTGCCAGCAGCATAATCACCGGGACAGGGAACACCGGGGAGCTGTTTTTT. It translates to CASSIITGTGNTGELFF.

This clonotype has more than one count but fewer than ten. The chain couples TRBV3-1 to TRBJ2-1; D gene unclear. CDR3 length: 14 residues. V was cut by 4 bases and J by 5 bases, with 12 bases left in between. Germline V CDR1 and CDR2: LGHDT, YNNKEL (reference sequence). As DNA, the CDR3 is TGTGCCAGCAGCCGCACTGTGGTAAACAATGAGCAGTTCTTC. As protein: CASSRTVVNNEQFF.

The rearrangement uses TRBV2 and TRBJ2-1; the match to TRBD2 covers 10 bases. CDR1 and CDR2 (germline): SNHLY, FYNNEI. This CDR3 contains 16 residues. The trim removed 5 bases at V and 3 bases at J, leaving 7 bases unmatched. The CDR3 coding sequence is TGTGCCAGCAGTCGAACCGGGACTAGCGACTACAATGAGCAGTTCTTC. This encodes CASSRTGTSDYNEQFF. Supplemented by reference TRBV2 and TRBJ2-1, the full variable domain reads EPEVTQTPSHQVTQMGQEVILRCVPISNHLYFYWYRQILGQKVEFLVSFYNNEISEKSEIFDDQFSVERPDGSNFTLKIRSTKLEDSAMYFCASSRTGTSDYNEQFFGPGTRLTVL.

CDR3 DNA: TGTGCCAGCAGCTGGGCAGGGGGACAGTCCTCTGGAAACACCATATATTTT. Residues: CASSWAGGQSSGNTIYF. J is TRBJ1-3 and V is TRBV6-6; TRBD1 matches 7 bases. CDR1 is MNHNY, CDR2 SVGAGI, per germline (reference sequence). There are 17 residues in the CDR3. V was clipped by 6 bases and J by 0 bases; unmatched bases: 11.

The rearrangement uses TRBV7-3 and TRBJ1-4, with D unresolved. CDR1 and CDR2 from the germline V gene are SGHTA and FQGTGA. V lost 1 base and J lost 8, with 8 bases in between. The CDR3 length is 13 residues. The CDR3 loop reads CASSLRAAEKLFF. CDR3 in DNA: TGTGCCAGCAGCTTAAGGGCGGCGGAAAAACTGTTTTTT.

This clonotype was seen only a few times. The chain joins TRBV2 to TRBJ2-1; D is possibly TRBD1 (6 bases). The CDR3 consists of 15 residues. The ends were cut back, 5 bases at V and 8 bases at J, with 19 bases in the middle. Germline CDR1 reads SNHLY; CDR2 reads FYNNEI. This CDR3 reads CASSPIRGIGDEQFF. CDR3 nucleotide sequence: TGTGCCAGCAGTCCGATCAGGGGTATTGGTGATGAGCAGTTCTTC.

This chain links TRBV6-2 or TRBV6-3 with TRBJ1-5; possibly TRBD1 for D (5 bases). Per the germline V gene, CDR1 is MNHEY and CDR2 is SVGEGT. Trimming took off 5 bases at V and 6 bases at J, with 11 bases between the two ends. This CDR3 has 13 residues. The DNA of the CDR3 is TGTGCCAGCAGTCGCCAGGGAGCTCAGCCCCAGCATTTT. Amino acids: CASSRQGAQPQHF.

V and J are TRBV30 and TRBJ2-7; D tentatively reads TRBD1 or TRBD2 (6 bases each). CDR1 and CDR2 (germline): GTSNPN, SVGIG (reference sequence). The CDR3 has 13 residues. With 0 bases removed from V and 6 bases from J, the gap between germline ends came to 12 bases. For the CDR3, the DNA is TGTGCCTGGAGTGTTTTAAAGGGGGGCGAGCAGTACTTC. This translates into CAWSVLKGGEQYF.

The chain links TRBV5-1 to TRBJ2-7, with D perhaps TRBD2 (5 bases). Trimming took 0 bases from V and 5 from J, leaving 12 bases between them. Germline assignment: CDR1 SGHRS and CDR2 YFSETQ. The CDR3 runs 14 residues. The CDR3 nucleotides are TGCGCCAGCAGCTTGGAAGAGGGTCGGGACGAGCAGTACTTC. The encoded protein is CASSLEEGRDEQYF.

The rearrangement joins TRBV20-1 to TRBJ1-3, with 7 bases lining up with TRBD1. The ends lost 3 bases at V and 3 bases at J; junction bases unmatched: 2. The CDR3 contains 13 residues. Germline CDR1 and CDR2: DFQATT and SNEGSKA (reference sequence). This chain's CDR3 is CSASGQVGNTIYF. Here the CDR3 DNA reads TGCAGTGCTAGTGGACAGGTTGGAAACACCATATATTTT.

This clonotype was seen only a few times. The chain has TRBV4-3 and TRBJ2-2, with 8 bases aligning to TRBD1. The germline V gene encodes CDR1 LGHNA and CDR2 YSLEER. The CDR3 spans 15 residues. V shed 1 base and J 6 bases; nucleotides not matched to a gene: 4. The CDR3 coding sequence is TGCGCCAGCAGCCAAGGGACAGGGCGGGCCGGGGAGCTGTTTTTT. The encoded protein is CASSQGTGRAGELFF.